The present T cell receptor (beta chain) was sequenced within a study of OX40 agonist ivuxolimab in advanced cancers. Study results and limitations: The study observed clonal expansion of CD4+ and CD8+ blood T cells by week 6 at 0.1 to 3.0 mg/kg. Some nonresponders additionally presented with little normalized T-cell clonal expansion.

A word on this clone: Antigen specificity is unknown.

The protocol was immunoSEQ multiplex PCR, while the TCRdb copy is restricted to in-frame clones and leaves out a portion. The sample consists of approximately 76,000 clones, approximately 95% of them appearing once. CDR3 size: 15 residues. V shed 1 base and J shed 4 bases, with 12 bases lying between them. Germline-derived CDR1 and CDR2 are SGHTA and FQGNSA. Source: CD4+ or CD8+ T cells sorted from blood, taken in a trial of the OX40 agonist ivuxolimab. This clonotype was obtained from an adult with an advanced solid tumor such as melanoma, head and neck, liver or kidney cancer. The J gene is TRBJ2-3, the V gene TRBV7-2; possibly TRBD2 for D (5 bases). This chain's CDR3 is CASSLGWEMADTQYF. DNA for the CDR3: TGTGCCAGCAGCTTAGGGTGGGAGATGGCAGATACGCAGTATTTT. Using reference TRBV7-2 and TRBJ2-3 for the parts outside the CDR3, the full variable domain is GAGVSQSPSNKVTEKGKDVELRCDPISGHTALYWYRQSLGQGLEFLIYFQGNSAPDKSGLPSDRFSAERTGGSVSTLTIQRTQQEDSAVYLCASSLGWEMADTQYFGPGTRLTVL.